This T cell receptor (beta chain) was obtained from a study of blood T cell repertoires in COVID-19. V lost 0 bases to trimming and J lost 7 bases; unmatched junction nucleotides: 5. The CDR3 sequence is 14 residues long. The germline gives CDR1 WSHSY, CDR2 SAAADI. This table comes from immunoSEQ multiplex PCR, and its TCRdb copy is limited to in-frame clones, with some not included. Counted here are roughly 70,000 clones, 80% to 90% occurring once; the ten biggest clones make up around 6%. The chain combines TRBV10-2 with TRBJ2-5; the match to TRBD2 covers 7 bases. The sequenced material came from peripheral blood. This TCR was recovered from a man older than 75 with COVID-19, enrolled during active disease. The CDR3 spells CASSESERGGTQYF. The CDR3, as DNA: TGCGCCAGCAGTGAGTCGGAGCGGGGCGGGACCCAGTACTTC.